A selection of T cell receptor beta chains follows, all from one sample in a study of blood T cell repertoires in COVID-19. The table came from immunoSEQ multiplex PCR; TCRdb's copy has only in-frame clones and leaves some out. The data hold roughly 130,000 clones, with about 85% observed a single time. The specimen was peripheral blood. The receptors were sampled from a man between 35 and 55 years old with active or convalescent COVID-19. Both conserved end residues are part of each CDR3. The order of the fields is J gene, V gene, D gene, clone size, CDR3 DNA, CDR3 protein. A D gene is named only where the DNA matches it firmly. Clone size is given for some rows only: seen once, a few or many times, or a class if the clone is expanded.

>TRBJ1-2|TRBV28|NA|once
TGTGCCAGCAGTCTCCACTCCGGGTCGAGCGGTGGCTACACCTTC
CASSLHSGSSGGYTF
>TRBJ1-2|TRBV5-1|NA|NA
TGCGCCAGCAGCTTGATGACCCAAGGGAGCTATGGCTACACCTTC
CASSLMTQGSYGYTF
>TRBJ1-2|TRBV29-1|NA|many
TGCAGCACCCGGGGGTCAGGGGGCTACACCTTC
CSTRGSGGYTF
>TRBJ1-6|TRBV7-2|NA|few
TGTGCCAGCAGCTTAGCGCCGTTGGCAGGGACACCCCTCCACTTT
CASSLAPLAGTPLHF
>TRBJ1-5|TRBV3-1/TRBV3-2|NA|NA
TGTGCCAGCAGCCCCATCTATAGCAATCAGCCCCAGCATTTT
CASSPIYSNQPQHF
>TRBJ1-1|TRBV9|NA|NA
TGTGCCAGCAGCGTAGATTCGGAGCCTCACCCCATGACGGACACTGAAGCTTTCTTT
CASSVDSEPHPMTDTEAFF
>TRBJ2-1|TRBV9|NA|once
TGTGCCAGCAGCGTAGCCCCCAGGCGCTTTCCCCCAACGTCCGGCTCAGCCAATGAGCAGTTCTTC
CASSVAPRRFPPTSGSANEQFF
>TRBJ2-1|TRBV12-3/TRBV12-4|NA|few
TGTGCCAGCAGCCCCGGGGCGCGGGGTGAGCAGTTCTTC
CASSPGARGEQFF
>TRBJ2-1|TRBV6-2/TRBV6-3|TRBD2|NA
TGTGCCAGCAGTTATCAGGGTGGTAGCGGGGGGGCTGCGTACAATGAGCAGTTCTTC
CASSYQGGSGGAAYNEQFF
>TRBJ1-5|TRBV7-2|NA|NA
TGTGCCAGCAGCTTAACGGCCCTAGCCGATCAGCCCCAGCATTTT
CASSLTALADQPQHF
>TRBJ1-4|TRBV30|TRBD1|NA
TGTGCCTGGGACAGGGGAAATCATGAAAAACTGTTTTTT
CAWDRGNHEKLFF
>TRBJ2-6|TRBV7-2|NA|NA
TGTGCCAGTAATTATCAGGGGGGTATCCCTGGGGCCAACGTCCTGACTTTC
CASNYQGGIPGANVLTF
>TRBJ2-2|TRBV7-2|NA|NA
TGTGCCAGCAAGTTTACAGCAACCGGGGAGCTGTTTTTT
CASKFTATGELFF
>TRBJ1-1|TRBV9|TRBD1|NA
TGTGCCAGCAGCTATCGGGACAGGCCGGGCGCTGAAGCTTTCTTT
CASSYRDRPGAEAFF
>TRBJ2-2|TRBV7-3|TRBD2|NA
TGTGCCAGCAGCCCCCGACTAGCCCCCCTCGTCACCGGGGAGCTGTTTTTT
CASSPRLAPLVTGELFF
>TRBJ1-1|TRBV6-1|NA|NA
TGTGCCAGCAGTGAGACAGTGAACACTGAAGCTTTCTTT
CASSETVNTEAFF
>TRBJ2-4|TRBV5-6|TRBD2|few
TGTGCCAGCAGCCGTGGGACTAGCGGGTGGCACTTC
CASSRGTSGWHF
>TRBJ2-2|TRBV10-3|NA|NA
TGTGCCATCAGTGAGTCGACAGGCGGGGGGAACACCGGGGAGCTGTTTTTT
CAISESTGGGNTGELFF
>TRBJ1-2|TRBV3-1/TRBV3-2|TRBD1|NA
TGTGCCAGCAGCCAACTCGGGACAGGCTATGGCTACACCTTC
CASSQLGTGYGYTF
>TRBJ1-1|TRBV6-5|TRBD1|NA
TGTGCCAGCAGCCGTGGGACAGGGAGGAACACTGAAGCTTTCTTT
CASSRGTGRNTEAFF
>TRBJ1-3|TRBV19|NA|NA
TGTGCCAGTAGTCAACAGGGAAACACCATATATTTT
CASSQQGNTIYF
>TRBJ2-2|TRBV24-1|TRBD2|NA
TGTGCCACCAGTAGCGCTAGCGGGGGCGGGAACACCGGGGAGCTGTTTTTT
CATSSASGGGNTGELFF
>TRBJ2-7|TRBV5-1|NA|NA
TGCGCCAGCAGCTTGGCCAGTTCCTACGAGCAGTACTTC
CASSLASSYEQYF
>TRBJ1-1|TRBV7-9|TRBD1|NA
TGTGCCAGCAGCGCCCGACAGGGCATGAACACTGAAGCTTTCTTT
CASSARQGMNTEAFF
>TRBJ2-5|TRBV7-9|NA|once
TGTGCCAGCAGCTTAGTGGGGGCGGAGACCCAGTACTTC
CASSLVGAETQYF
>TRBJ2-5|TRBV6-5|NA|NA
TGTGCCACTGCGGAGACGGCCCAAGAGACCCAGTACTTC
CATAETAQETQYF
>TRBJ1-2|TRBV12-2|NA|few
TGTGCAAGTCGCTTAGCCGTCCACAGGGAACTTTCCTATGGCTACACCTTC
CASRLAVHRELSYGYTF
>TRBJ1-6|TRBV7-2|NA|NA
TGTGCCAGCAGCTCCGGGCTGGGGGGGCGCAATTCACCCCTCCACTTT
CASSSGLGGRNSPLHF
>TRBJ2-2|TRBV30|TRBD1|few
TGTGCCTGGACGCAATCCGGGACAGGGACCGGGGAGCTGTTTTTT
CAWTQSGTGTGELFF
>TRBJ1-5|TRBV18|NA|NA
TGTGCCAGCTCACCACAGACGACAGCTGCTGTTCAGCCCCAGCATTTT
CASSPQTTAAVQPQHF
>TRBJ2-1|TRBV7-2|TRBD2|NA
TGTGCCAGCAGCGCCCTTCTAGCGGCTAGGGGCAATGAGCAGTTCTTC
CASSALLAARGNEQFF
>TRBJ2-1|TRBV7-6|TRBD1|once
TGTGCCAGCAGCTCCAGGGACAGCTCCTACAATGAGCAGTTCTTC
CASSSRDSSYNEQFF
>TRBJ2-7|TRBV6-2/TRBV6-3|TRBD1|NA
TGTGCCAGCAGTAAGAACAGGGGGTACGAGCAGTACTTC
CASSKNRGYEQYF